The rows below give T cell receptor beta chains drawn from one sample of a study of immune evolution from preneoplasia to lung adenocarcinoma. The data were produced by immunoSEQ multiplex PCR, yet TCRdb's version contains in-frame clones alone and is incomplete. The sample lists thousands of clones; 79% were seen once. The specimen was FFPE adjacent normal lung tissue. The receptor source for this set is a person aged 55-80 years with lung adenocarcinoma. The CDR3 runs from the conserved cysteine through the conserved F or W. The order of the fields is CDR3 DNA, CDR3 protein, CDR3 length, V gene, J gene, D gene, clone size. D genes are given only for firm matches. Rows give clone size only sometimes, using once, few, many, or a class for an expanded clone.

TGTGCCAGCAGCCGCCTGGGACAGCGGGGTGAAGCTTTCTTT	CASSRLGQRGEAFF	14	TRBV11-1	TRBJ1-1	TRBD1	-
TGCAGCGCTCGGCACTACGGGGATTATGGCTACACCTTC	CSARHYGDYGYTF	13	TRBV29-1	TRBJ1-2	-	-
TGTGCCAGCAGCGAGGATCCTAGCGGGAGATTCACAGATACGCAGTATTTT	CASSEDPSGRFTDTQYF	17	TRBV5-8	TRBJ2-3	TRBD2	few
TGTGCCAGCAGCGATGGACAGGGGAGAAATTCACCCCTCCACTTT	CASSDGQGRNSPLHF	15	TRBV25-1	TRBJ1-6	TRBD1	-
TGTGCCAGCAGTGAAGATGGGGTCTTCGCGCTCTATGGCTACACCTTC	CASSEDGVFALYGYTF	16	TRBV25-1	TRBJ1-2	-	once
TGCAGCGTTGTTAGGGGACAGTTCGGCTACACCTTC	CSVVRGQFGYTF	12	TRBV29-1	TRBJ1-2	TRBD1	-
TGTGCCAGCAGTCGTAGTGCTAGCGGGAGTATTCACGAGCAGTACTTC	CASSRSASGSIHEQYF	16	TRBV9	TRBJ2-7	TRBD2	-
TGCAGCGTTGTTACGGACCCGAACACTGAAGCTTTCTTT	CSVVTDPNTEAFF	13	TRBV29-1	TRBJ1-1	-	-
TGTGCCAGCAGGGAAGACGGCTACACCTTC	CASREDGYTF	10	TRBV6-1	TRBJ1-2	-	-
TGTGCCAGCAGCTTAGACAGCCCTGATGGCTACACCTTC	CASSLDSPDGYTF	13	TRBV7-2	TRBJ1-2	-	-
TGTGCCAGCAGCCTTAGGGGGGCGCCGGGCTATGGCTACACCTTC	CASSLRGAPGYGYTF	15	TRBV5-4	TRBJ1-2	-	-
TGTGCCAGCAGCCAATACGCAGTCTCCTACGAGCAGTACTTC	CASSQYAVSYEQYF	14	TRBV14	TRBJ2-7	-	once
TGTGCCAGCAGGACCTCGGTCATCGTGAGGAACACTGAAGCTTTCTTT	CASRTSVIVRNTEAFF	16	TRBV7-2	TRBJ1-1	-	-
TGCGCCAGCAGACAGGGGAGTGAAGCTTTCTTT	CASRQGSEAFF	11	TRBV4-1	TRBJ1-1	TRBD1	few
TGTGCCAGCAGTGTTAGCCTCCAAGAGACCCAGTACTTC	CASSVSLQETQYF	13	TRBV6-1	TRBJ2-5	-	-
TGTGCCAGCAGCTTAGGACCGGGACAACAAGAGACCCAGTACTTC	CASSLGPGQQETQYF	15	TRBV5-6	TRBJ2-5	-	-
TGCGCCAGCAGCCAAGTGGACAGAGCTAACTATGGCTACACCTTC	CASSQVDRANYGYTF	15	TRBV4-1	TRBJ1-2	-	few
TGTGCCAGCAGCTTAGAAGCGGGGGGGATTACTTATACGCAGTATTTT	CASSLEAGGITYTQYF	16	TRBV7-2	TRBJ2-3	TRBD2	-
TGTGCCAGCAGCTCAAGGACTAGCGGGATCTTGGAGACCCAGTACTTC	CASSSRTSGILETQYF	16	TRBV7-2	TRBJ2-5	TRBD2	-
TGCGCCAGCAGCCAAGATATTAAGTATGGCTACACCTTC	CASSQDIKYGYTF	13	TRBV4-1	TRBJ1-2	-	-
TGTGCCAGCAGGACTAGCGGGAGTTCAAATGAGCAGTTCTTC	CASRTSGSSNEQFF	14	TRBV7-3	TRBJ2-1	TRBD2	-
TGTGCCAGCAGCCCCCAAGAGACCCAGTACTTC	CASSPQETQYF	11	TRBV7-8	TRBJ2-5	-	-
TGTGCCAGTAGTCGCCCCGGACAGGGTAACACTGAAGCTTTCTTT	CASSRPGQGNTEAFF	15	TRBV19	TRBJ1-1	TRBD1	-
TGTGCCAGCAGCACACTCGGGCGCGGCTACACCTTC	CASSTLGRGYTF	12	TRBV9	TRBJ1-2	-	once
TGTGCCAGCGAAGGGAGGCGGAGAAATGAGCAGTTCTTC	CASEGRRRNEQFF	13	TRBV9	TRBJ2-1	-	-
TGTGCCAGCAGCCAGTCGGGACAGGGAAGGGAAAAACTGTTTTTT	CASSQSGQGREKLFF	15	TRBV14	TRBJ1-4	TRBD1	-
TGTGCCAGCAGGGACCGGACAGGGGTAGAAAAACTGTTTTTT	CASRDRTGVEKLFF	14	TRBV2	TRBJ1-4	TRBD1	few
TGTGCCAGCAGCCCGACTCGGCTGGGGTTCAGGTACTTC	CASSPTRLGFRYF	13	TRBV14	TRBJ2-7	-	-
TGTGCCAGCTCCCCCGCGCGGAGGGCCAAAGAGACCCAGTACTTC	CASSPARRAKETQYF	15	TRBV28	TRBJ2-5	-	few
TGCGCCAGCAGCAGGGGGGACGGCCAAGAGACCCAGTACTTC	CASSRGDGQETQYF	14	TRBV5-1	TRBJ2-5	-	-
TGTGCCAGCAGCCAAGAAGCTGGCTACACCTTC	CASSQEAGYTF	11	TRBV4-2	TRBJ1-2	-	once
TGCGCCAGCAGCTCGGAGGGAGTTCCCTCCTACGAGCAGTACTTC	CASSSEGVPSYEQYF	15	TRBV5-1	TRBJ2-7	-	-
TGTGCCAGCAGCCTTACCGGGACATACTACAATGAGCAGTTCTTC	CASSLTGTYYNEQFF	15	TRBV7-9	TRBJ2-1	-	-
TGTGCCAGCTCACCAGAAGGACAGGGGGCCCACGAGCAGTACTTC	CASSPEGQGAHEQYF	15	TRBV18	TRBJ2-7	TRBD1	-
TGCGCCAGCAGCCCCCAAGGACAGGGGTATGGCTACACCTTC	CASSPQGQGYGYTF	14	TRBV4-3	TRBJ1-2	TRBD1	-
TGTGCCAGCAGTGAATGGGGGGCTAGCACAGATACGCAGTATTTT	CASSEWGASTDTQYF	15	TRBV2	TRBJ2-3	-	-
TGTGCCAGCAGTTTAGGGGACAGGCAACTTGCGGATACGCAGTATTTT	CASSLGDRQLADTQYF	16	TRBV28	TRBJ2-3	TRBD1	few
TGTGCCAGCAGCTCCACAGGGGTAGAGACCCAGTACTTC	CASSSTGVETQYF	13	TRBV5-6	TRBJ2-5	TRBD1	few
TGTGCCAGCAGCCAAACCGGGGCCCGTGAAACCTTC	CASSQTGARETF	12	TRBV25-1	TRBJ1-2	-	-
TGTGCCAGCAGCTTACAGGGTGGTACGCAGTATTTT	CASSLQGGTQYF	12	TRBV11-3	TRBJ2-3	-	medium-sized
TGTGCCAGCAGTTCACCCCTCAACAACGAGCAGTACTTC	CASSSPLNNEQYF	13	TRBV27	TRBJ2-7	-	-
TGCGCCAGCAGCGAGGACAGAGCCTACGAGCAGTACTTC	CASSEDRAYEQYF	13	TRBV5-1	TRBJ2-7	-	-
TGTGCCAGCACCCTAACAGGGGTGGATTCACCCCTCCACTTT	CASTLTGVDSPLHF	14	TRBV19	TRBJ1-6	TRBD1	few
TGTGCCAGCAGTTACTCAGACGGGACCTACGAGCAGTACTTC	CASSYSDGTYEQYF	14	TRBV6-6	TRBJ2-7	-	-
TGTGCCAGCAGCCCCCCCAGGACAGGCAACACTGAAGCTTTCTTT	CASSPPRTGNTEAFF	15	TRBV7-2	TRBJ1-1	TRBD1	-
TGTGCCAGCAGTCGCCCGCCGGCGGCCCAGCATTTT	CASSRPPAAQHF	12	TRBV6-1	TRBJ1-5	-	-
TGTGCCATCAGGGCGACTAGGGACGAGCAGTACTTC	CAIRATRDEQYF	12	TRBV10-3	TRBJ2-7	-	few
TGTGCCTGGAACACGGGAACAAGGTATAGCAATCAGCCCCAGCATTTT	CAWNTGTRYSNQPQHF	16	TRBV30	TRBJ1-5	-	-
TGTGCCAGCAACCCGGGACAGGGGGGGACCTACGAGCAGTACTTC	CASNPGQGGTYEQYF	15	TRBV6-6	TRBJ2-7	TRBD1	-
TGCAGTGCTAGAGTGGGGGGCCCGTTCTTC	CSARVGGPFF	10	TRBV20-1	TRBJ2-1	-	-
TGTGCCAGCAGCTTTCGGGACGCCTTCTCCTACGAGCAGTACTTC	CASSFRDAFSYEQYF	15	TRBV11-1	TRBJ2-7	-	-
TGTGCTAGCAGCTCCACGAACTTGGGCGGCACGCAGTATTTT	CASSSTNLGGTQYF	14	TRBV7-7	TRBJ2-3	-	few
TGTGCCACCAGCAGAGAGGGGACAGCGAACACTGAAGCTTTCTTT	CATSREGTANTEAFF	15	TRBV15	TRBJ1-1	TRBD1	few
TGTGCCAGCAGTCCCCGGACAGGGAGTTCTACGCAGTATTTT	CASSPRTGSSTQYF	14	TRBV28	TRBJ2-3	TRBD1	-